The clone carrying this TCR beta chain was recorded many times. Its specificity is not known. Time point specified: newly diagnosed GD, antithyroid drugs for less than 3 months. After RNA was extracted from PBMCs, the TCR library was made from it. This record belongs to a study of regulatory T cells in long-lasting Graves disease. Study observations and caveats: Newly diagnosed Graves' patients exceeded persistent ones in TCR diversity. Accuracy may have been reduced by the small sample size.

Arm-PCR of CDR3 regions and iRepertoire HTBI primers were used to build TCR beta libraries. Original processing methods: The identification of 55 to 70 TRBV and some 14 TRBJ segments was made across samples. A single record per CDR3 protein comes from TCRdb applying MiXCR to the multiplex PCR reads. It is TCRdb's table, rather than the study itself, that gives the V and J calls and clone size. Among 200,000 to 250,000 distinct CDR3 sequences listed, around 18% were seen once. This CDR3 has 15 amino acids. Germline V gives CDR1 SGHAT, CDR2 FQNNGV. V was cut by 5 bases and J by 6 bases, with 18 bases left in between.

The material sequenced was peripheral blood mononuclear cells (PBMCs), taken at new diagnosis, from a patient treated with antithyroid drugs. This sequence was found in a female donor with Graves disease. The rearrangement links TRBV11-2 to TRBJ2-3; tentative D call: TRBD1 (5 bases). Written as DNA, the CDR3 is TGTGCCAGCAGCCTCCTGGCGGTCTCAGGGGATACGCAGTATTTT. Translating gives CASSLLAVSGDTQYF. Full variable domain (rest looked up from reference TRBV11-2 and TRBJ2-3): EAGVAQSPRYKIIEKRQSVAFWCNPISGHATLYWYQQILGQGPKLLIQFQNNGVVDDSQLPKDRFSAERLKGVDSTLKIQPAKLEDSAVYLCASSLLAVSGDTQYFGPGTRLTVL.